These 7 T cell receptor beta chains were all obtained from the same sample, sequenced in a study of T cells in narcolepsy. Sequencing used immunoSEQ multiplex PCR; TCRdb keeps in-frame clones, though not all of them. The sample records approximately 32,000 clones, roughly 90% being singletons. The sample comprised CD45RA- memory CD4+ T cells from PBMCs. The origin of the receptors is a human donor with narcolepsy.

The rearrangement uses TRBV7-2 and TRBJ1-3, with a tentative D call TRBD1 (6 bases). V lost 1 base to trimming and J lost 0 bases, with 10 bases between them. Germline V gene lookup returns CDR1 SGHTA and CDR2 FQGNSA. This CDR3 has 16 residues. CDR3 DNA sequence: TGTGCCAGCAGCTTAGGACAGGCTCTCTCTGGAAACACCATATATTTT. This encodes CASSLGQALSGNTIYF. Based on the CDR3 plus reference TRBV7-2 and TRBJ1-3, the full variable domain is GAGVSQSPSNKVTEKGKDVELRCDPISGHTALYWYRQSLGQGLEFLIYFQGNSAPDKSGLPSDRFSAERTGGSVSTLTIQRTQQEDSAVYLCASSLGQALSGNTIYFGEGSWLTVV.

V usage is TRBV2 and J usage is TRBJ2-2; 13 bases align to TRBD2. Losses at the gene ends were 4 bases for V and 7 bases for J; bases not matched to a gene: 6. The CDR3 consists of 16 residues. In germline, CDR1 is SNHLY, CDR2 FYNNEI. The CDR3 loop reads CASSARLAGGGGELFF. CDR3 nucleotide sequence: TGTGCCAGCAGTGCCAGACTAGCGGGAGGCGGCGGGGAGCTGTTTTTT.

The rearrangement links TRBV4-1 to TRBJ1-2; the D is unclear. V lost 3 bases, J lost 8 bases, and 13 bases lay in between. The length of the CDR3 is 13 residues. Germline CDR1 MGHRA, CDR2 YSYEKL. The CDR3 DNA reads TGCGCCAGCAGCCAGGGCGCCTTGGACGGCTACACCTTC. This encodes CASSQGALDGYTF.

Details on this clone: Other DNA sequences of this sample code for an identical CDR3. The chain employs TRBV30 and TRBJ2-7; 8 bases are a match to TRBD1. V lost 4 bases and J lost 6; bases outside the gene matches: 5. There are 12 residues in the CDR3. CDR1 is GTSNPN, CDR2 SVGIG, per germline (reference sequence). This CDR3 reads CAWTMTGAEQYF. For the CDR3, the DNA is TGTGCCTGGACGATGACAGGGGCCGAGCAGTACTTC. Combining the CDR3 with reference TRBV30 and TRBJ2-7 gives the whole variable domain SQTIHQWPATLVQPVGSPLSLECTVEGTSNPNLYWYRQAAGRGLQLLFYSVGIGQISSEVPQNLSASRPQDRQFILSSKKLLLSDSGFYLCAWTMTGAEQYFGPGTRLTVT.

The chain employs TRBV4-3 and TRBJ1-6, with 9 bases aligning to TRBD1. The CDR3 has 14 amino acids. Germline assignment: CDR1 LGHNA and CDR2 YSLEER. Trimming cost V 1 base and J 8 bases; bases outside gene matches: 0. CDR3 DNA: TGCGCCAGCAGCCAAGGGACAGGGGATTCACCCCTCCACTTT. Protein: CASSQGTGDSPLHF.

This clone has a handful of counts. The rearrangement joins TRBV5-6 to TRBJ2-7, with 8 bases lining up with TRBD1. Trimming took 6 bases from V and 13 from J; bases not matched to a gene: 15. The CDR3 sequence is 13 residues long. CDR1 and CDR2 (germline): SGHDT, YYEEEE. The CDR3 region has the DNA TGTGCCAGCACCCAAGCAGCTCTGGGACAGGTTTACTTC. Amino acid sequence: CASTQAALGQVYF.

The chain uses TRBV9 and TRBJ2-3, with 10 bases that match TRBD2. Germline V lookup: CDR1 SGDLS, CDR2 YYNGEE. There are 15 residues in the CDR3. V shed 1 base and J 5 bases; nucleotides not matched to a gene: 4. The CDR3 DNA follows: TGTGCCAGCAGCGTAAGCGGGAGGGCCGGAGATACGCAGTATTTT. Translation: CASSVSGRAGDTQYF.